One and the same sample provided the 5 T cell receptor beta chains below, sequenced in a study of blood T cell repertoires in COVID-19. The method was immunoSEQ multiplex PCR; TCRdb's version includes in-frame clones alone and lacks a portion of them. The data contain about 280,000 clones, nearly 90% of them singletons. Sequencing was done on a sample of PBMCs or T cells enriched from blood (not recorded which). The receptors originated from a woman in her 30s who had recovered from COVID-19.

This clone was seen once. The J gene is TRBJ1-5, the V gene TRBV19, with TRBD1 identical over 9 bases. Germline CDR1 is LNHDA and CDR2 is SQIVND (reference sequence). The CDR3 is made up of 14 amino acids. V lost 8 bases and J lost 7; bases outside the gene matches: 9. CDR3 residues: CASRYGTGSQPQHF. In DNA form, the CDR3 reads TGTGCCAGTCGATACGGGACAGGGTCCCAGCCCCAGCATTTT. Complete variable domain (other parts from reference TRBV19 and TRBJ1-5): DGGITQSPKYLFRKEGQNVTLSCEQNLNHDAMYWYRQDPGQGLRLIYYSQIVNDFQKGDIAEGYSVSREKKESFPLTVTSAQKNPTAFYLCASRYGTGSQPQHFGDGTRLSIL.

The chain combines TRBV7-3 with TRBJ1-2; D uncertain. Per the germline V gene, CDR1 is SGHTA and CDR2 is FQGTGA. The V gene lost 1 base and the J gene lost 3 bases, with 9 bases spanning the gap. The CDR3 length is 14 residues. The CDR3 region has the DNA TGTGCCAGCAGCTTAATAGCGAGGGACTATGGCTACACCTTC. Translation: CASSLIARDYGYTF.

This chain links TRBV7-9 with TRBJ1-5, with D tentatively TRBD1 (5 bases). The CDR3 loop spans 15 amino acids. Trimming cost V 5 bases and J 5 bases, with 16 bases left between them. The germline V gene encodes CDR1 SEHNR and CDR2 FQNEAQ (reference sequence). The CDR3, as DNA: TGTGCCAGCAGCGGTACAGGTTTGGCAGATCAGCCCCAGCATTTT. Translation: CASSGTGLADQPQHF.

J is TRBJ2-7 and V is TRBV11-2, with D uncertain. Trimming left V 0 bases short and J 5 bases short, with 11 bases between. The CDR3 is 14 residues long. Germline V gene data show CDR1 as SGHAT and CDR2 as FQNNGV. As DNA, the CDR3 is TGTGCCAGCAGCTTAGACCTATTAGTCAACGAGCAGTACTTC. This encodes CASSLDLLVNEQYF.

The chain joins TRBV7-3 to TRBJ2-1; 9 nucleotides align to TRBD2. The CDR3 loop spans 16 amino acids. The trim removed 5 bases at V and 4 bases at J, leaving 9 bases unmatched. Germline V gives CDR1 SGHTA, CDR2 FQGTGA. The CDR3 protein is CASSPIAGEGYNEQFF. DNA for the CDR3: TGTGCCAGCAGCCCAATAGCGGGAGAGGGATACAATGAGCAGTTCTTC.